The entry below describes one T cell receptor beta chain. The junction shows a germline mismatch at one end, possibly a read error. This CDR3 spans 10 amino acids. Germline values: CDR1 SGHTA, CDR2 FQGNSA. This entry comes from a study of identical twins. TCRdb re-called the 5' RACE reads with MiXCR, one entry per CDR3 protein. The sample shows about 520,000 distinct CDR3 sequences, roughly a fifth of them seen only once. The sample was also linked to a second study, of T cells expressing NK-cell markers.

What was sequenced was CD4+ T cells sorted from blood. The TCR originated in a woman younger than 35 in good health. The V gene is TRBV7-2, the J gene TRBJ2-1, with D perhaps TRBD1 (5 bases). CDR3 nucleotides: TGTGCCAGCAGCCCCCAGGGTCTTGTCTTC. Its translation: CASSPQGLVF. Supplemented by reference TRBV7-2 and TRBJ2-1, the full variable domain reads GAGVSQSPSNKVTEKGKDVELRCDPISGHTALYWYRQSLGQGLEFLIYFQGNSAPDKSGLPSDRFSAERTGGSVSTLTIQRTQQEDSAVYLCASSPQGLVFGPGTRLTVL.